The 25 T cell receptor beta chains presented below share a single source sample, sequenced in a study of OX40 agonist ivuxolimab in advanced cancers. Some clones are missing from TCRdb's copy, which holds only in-frame ones; the method was immunoSEQ multiplex PCR. The table shows roughly 51,000 clones, with approximately 88% occurring only once. The sample consisted of CD4+ or CD8+ T cells sorted from blood, taken in a trial of the OX40 agonist ivuxolimab. Source of these receptors: an adult with an advanced solid tumor such as melanoma, head and neck, liver or kidney cancer.

This chain uses TRBV14 with TRBJ2-7, with 7 bases matching TRBD2. The germline gives CDR1 SGHDN, CDR2 FVKESK. CDR3 length: 15 amino acids. Germline trimming cut 4 bases from V and 3 bases from J; bases unmatched to any gene: 9. The CDR3 DNA sequence: TGTGCCAGCAGCCCCTTGGGGGGAGGGCACTACGAGCAGTACTTC. Its translation: CASSPLGGGHYEQYF.

This rearrangement joins TRBV5-1 to TRBJ1-2; D unclear. Trimming took 1 base from V and 3 from J, leaving 19 bases between them. Germline assignment: CDR1 SGHRS and CDR2 YFSETQ. This CDR3 contains 17 residues. The CDR3 region has the DNA TGCGCCAGCAGCTTGTTAGGTCATGGCAGGACTCACTATGGCTACACCTTC. Its protein is CASSLLGHGRTHYGYTF.

This clone was found once. This chain links TRBV7-3 with TRBJ2-7; TRBD1 matches at 8 bases. The trim removed 1 base at V and 4 bases at J, leaving 6 bases unmatched. Looked up from germline, CDR1 is SGHTA and CDR2 is FQGTGA. CDR3 length: 15 residues. The CDR3 is CASSLNQGARYEQYF. The CDR3 DNA sequence: TGTGCCAGCAGCTTAAACCAGGGGGCTCGTTACGAGCAGTACTTC.

The chain has TRBV19 and TRBJ2-1, with D perhaps matching TRBD1 (6 bases). Germline V gene lookup returns CDR1 LNHDA and CDR2 SQIVND (reference sequence). The CDR3 spans 17 residues. V was cut by 5 bases and J by 4 bases, with 21 bases left in between. CDR3 residues: CASSAGDTPLGYNEQFF. DNA of the CDR3: TGTGCCAGTAGTGCCGGGGACACCCCCTTAGGGTACAATGAGCAGTTCTTC.

V usage is TRBV7-7 and J usage is TRBJ2-2, with 9 bases identical to TRBD2. Germline V gene lookup returns CDR1 SSHAT and CDR2 FNYEAQ (reference sequence). The CDR3 extends over 16 amino acids. Trimming cost V 2 bases and J 3 bases; bases outside gene matches: 4. CDR3 DNA: TGTGCCAGCAGCTTATATAGCGGGGGTTACACCGGGGAGCTGTTTTTT. It specifies CASSLYSGGYTGELFF.

The CDR3 protein is CASRSPTEFGETQYF. Written as DNA, the CDR3 is TGTGCCAGCAGGTCCCCGACAGAATTTGGCGAGACCCAGTACTTC. The J gene is TRBJ2-5, the V gene TRBV6-6, with TRBD1 as a possible D gene (5 bases). CDR1 and CDR2 (germline): MNHNY, SVGAGI (reference sequence). The CDR3 spans 15 residues. V was trimmed by 6 bases and J by 5 bases, leaving 19 bases between them.

The chain carries TRBV28 and TRBJ1-5, with D possibly TRBD1 on 5 matching bases. Trimming shortened V by 6 bases and J by 0 bases, and 12 bases separated the two germline ends. Germline V lookup: CDR1 MDHEN, CDR2 SYDVKM. The CDR3 is 15 residues long. The CDR3 sequence is CASRFRGDSNQPQHF. In DNA form, the CDR3 reads TGTGCCAGCAGATTTAGAGGGGATAGCAATCAGCCCCAGCATTTT.

The chain combines TRBV4-1 with TRBJ1-2; no clear D gene. The CDR3 has 15 residues. The germline V gene encodes CDR1 MGHRA and CDR2 YSYEKL. V gave up 4 bases and J gave up 6 bases, with 18 bases separating them. CDR3 in amino acids: CASSRNNLAGDGYTF. The CDR3 DNA reads as TGCGCCAGCAGCCGAAATAACCTAGCGGGCGATGGCTACACCTTC.

This sequence joins TRBV4-1 and TRBJ1-1; no reliable D call. Trimming stripped 0 bases from V and 3 bases from J, with 11 bases between. The V gene's germline CDR1 is MGHRA and CDR2 YSYEKL. This CDR3 is 15 amino acids long. The CDR3: CASSQDSSPYTEAFF. In nucleotides, the CDR3 is TGCGCCAGCAGCCAAGATAGCAGCCCCTACACTGAAGCTTTCTTT.

This chain joins TRBV5-5 and TRBJ1-2; D is possibly TRBD1 (6 bases). Germline-derived CDR1 and CDR2 are SGHKS and YYEKEE (reference sequence). V lost 0 bases to trimming and J lost 5 bases, with 17 bases between them. The CDR3 runs to 16 residues. The CDR3 nucleotides are TGTGCCAGCAGCTTGGCCGGTCAGGGGCGAGCTTATGGCTACACCTTC. Translating it yields CASSLAGQGRAYGYTF.

This clone has just one count. This rearrangement joins TRBV7-2 to TRBJ2-5; no clear D. V was shortened by 1 base and J by 1 base, with 10 bases between the two germline ends. Germline-derived CDR1 and CDR2 are SGHTA and FQGNSA. The length of the CDR3 is 15 residues. CDR3 in amino acids: CASSLGFGIQETQYF. The CDR3 DNA reads TGTGCCAGCAGCTTAGGGTTCGGAATCCAAGAGACCCAGTACTTC.

This rearrangement joins TRBV28 to TRBJ2-2; 11 bases match TRBD2. CDR1 and CDR2 (germline): MDHEN, SYDVKM. V trimming: 5 bases; J trimming: 4 bases; junction bases outside the gene matches: 6. The CDR3 contains 16 residues. CDR3 loop: CASSITSGGVTGELFF. CDR3 in DNA: TGTGCCAGCAGTATCACTAGCGGGGGAGTCACCGGGGAGCTGTTTTTT.

The rearrangement uses TRBV7-9 and TRBJ1-5, with D perhaps TRBD1 (5 bases). The CDR3 is made up of 15 amino acids. Deletions cut 6 bases from V and 3 bases from J, with 15 bases between. Per germline, CDR1 SEHNR and CDR2 FQNEAQ (reference sequence). CDR3 in DNA: TGTGCCAGCAGTCGTACCGGGACGGACAATCAGCCCCAGCATTTT. Protein product: CASSRTGTDNQPQHF.

The chain uses TRBV11-3 and TRBJ2-2; D is ambiguous. The CDR3 consists of 14 residues. Germline-derived CDR1 and CDR2 are SGHNT and YENEEA. The germline V and J ends were trimmed by 0 bases and 5 bases, with 7 bases remaining between them. Here the CDR3 DNA reads TGTGCCAGCAGCTTAGATCCCGGAACCGGGGAGCTGTTTTTT. This translates into CASSLDPGTGELFF. The variable domain in full, completed from reference TRBV11-3 and TRBJ2-2, reads EAGVVQSPRYKIIEKKQPVAFWCNPISGHNTLYWYLQNLGQGPELLIRYENEEAVDDSQLPKDRFSAERLKGVDSTLKIQPAELGDSAVYLCASSLDPGTGELFFGEGSRLTVL.

The chain couples TRBV5-4 to TRBJ2-7; D not resolved. The ends were cut back, 4 bases at V and 3 bases at J, with 14 bases in the middle. Germline CDR1 is SGHNT and CDR2 is YYREEE (reference sequence). This CDR3 spans 14 amino acids. CDR3 coding DNA: TGTGCCAGCAGCGCCTGGGATACAAACTACGAGCAGTACTTC. This codes for CASSAWDTNYEQYF.

The rearrangement links TRBV29-1 to TRBJ2-1, with 7 bases that match TRBD2. Germline CDR1 reads SQVTM; CDR2 reads ANQGSEA. The CDR3 has 17 amino acids. V gave up 1 base and J gave up 10 bases; unmatched junction bases: 19. CDR3: CSVEVWSAGARFGEQFF. Written as DNA, the CDR3 is TGCAGCGTTGAAGTGTGGAGCGCGGGAGCTCGTTTCGGCGAGCAGTTCTTC.

The chain recombines TRBV9 with TRBJ2-7, with TRBD1 matching 10 bases. The CDR3 runs 16 residues. With V trimmed by 4 bases and J by 1 base, 8 bases remained unmatched. Germline CDR1 reads SGDLS; CDR2 reads YYNGEE. This CDR3 reads CASSLLPGQGSYEQYF. DNA for the CDR3: TGTGCCAGCAGCCTACTCCCGGGACAGGGGTCCTACGAGCAGTACTTC.

The genes are TRBV9 and TRBJ1-1; D may be TRBD1 (5 bases). V lost 4 bases, J lost 6 bases, and 19 bases lay in between. The CDR3 has 15 residues. CDR1 and CDR2 from the germline V gene are SGDLS and YYNGEE. The CDR3 DNA is TGTGCCAGCAGCTTAGAGGGGTATGAGCAGGCTGAAGCTTTCTTT. Its protein is CASSLEGYEQAEAFF. The complete variable domain, with remaining parts taken from reference TRBV9 and TRBJ1-1, reads DSGVTQTPKHLITATGQRVTLRCSPRSGDLSVYWYQQSLDQGLQFLIQYYNGEERAKGNILERFSAQQFPDLHSELNLSSLELGDSALYFCASSLEGYEQAEAFFGQGTRLTVV.

A word on this clone: It may be a read error: a sequence one base away is much more abundant. The chain links TRBV27 to TRBJ1-1, with a weak D call TRBD1 (5 bases). From germline, CDR1 is MNHEY and CDR2 SMNVEV (reference sequence). The CDR3 covers 13 residues. Trimming shortened V by 3 bases and J by 1 base, and 6 bases separated the two germline ends. The CDR3 nucleotides are TGTGCCAGCAGTTTTGGACAGAACACTGAAGCTTTCTTT. It codes for CASSFGQNTEAFF.

The chain employs TRBV5-4 and TRBJ2-5; D not resolved. This CDR3 region has 13 residues. Trimming pared 4 bases from V and 3 bases from J, leaving 10 bases between. CDR1 SGHNT and CDR2 YYREEE come from the germline V gene (reference sequence). The CDR3 loop is CASSPGSEETQYF. The DNA of the CDR3 is TGTGCCAGCAGCCCAGGTTCCGAAGAGACCCAGTACTTC. Full variable domain (remainder filled in from reference TRBV5-4 and TRBJ2-5): ETGVTQSPTHLIKTRGQQVTLRCSSQSGHNTVSWYQQALGQGPQFIFQYYREEENGRGNFPPRFSGLQFPNYSSELNVNALELDDSALYLCASSPGSEETQYFGPGTRLLVL.

The chain links TRBV25-1 to TRBJ1-6; D call uncertain. The CDR3 spans 15 residues. The germline gives CDR1 MGHDK, CDR2 SYGVNS. The V end lost 6 bases, the J end lost 2 bases, and 11 bases lay between the germline ends. The CDR3 region is CASRSVTAYNSPLHF. The DNA for the CDR3 is TGTGCCAGCAGATCGGTGACGGCCTATAATTCACCCCTCCACTTT. Full variable domain (remainder filled in from reference TRBV25-1 and TRBJ1-6): EADIYQTPRYLVIGTGKKITLECSQTMGHDKMYWYQQDPGMELHLIHYSYGVNSTEKGDLSSESTVSRIRTEHFPLTLESARPSHTSQYLCASRSVTAYNSPLHFGNGTRLTVT.

This sequence joins TRBV5-1 and TRBJ1-2; 8 bases are a match to TRBD1. The junction had 4 bases not matched to a gene; V was cut back by 0 bases and J by 3 bases. This CDR3 region has 15 residues. Looked up from germline, CDR1 is SGHRS and CDR2 is YFSETQ. CDR3 protein: CASSLAGDRYYGYTF. As DNA, the CDR3 is TGCGCCAGCAGCTTGGCCGGGGACAGGTACTATGGCTACACCTTC.

This chain links TRBV9 with TRBJ1-2, with TRBD1 matching 7 bases. This CDR3 region has 14 residues. The V and J ends lost 3 bases and 0 bases, in that order; junction bases with no gene match: 2. Germline V gene sequence: CDR1 SGDLS, CDR2 YYNGEE. CDR3: CASSEGASNYGYTF. The CDR3 coding sequence is TGTGCCAGCAGCGAGGGGGCCTCTAACTATGGCTACACCTTC.

The rearrangement links TRBV18 to TRBJ2-2; D possibly matches TRBD1 or TRBD2 (5 bases each). The V gene's germline CDR1 is KGHSH and CDR2 LQKENI. The CDR3 length is 18 residues. Trimming pared 3 bases from V and 1 base from J, leaving 18 bases between. CDR3 in DNA: TGTGCCAGCTCACCTTCCCGGGACCGGTTTCAGAACACCGGGGAGCTGTTTTTT. The encoded protein is CASSPSRDRFQNTGELFF.

This sequence joins TRBV10-3 and TRBJ2-7; TRBD2 agrees at 7 bases. This CDR3 region has 13 residues. CDR1 is ENHRY, CDR2 SYGVKD, per germline. V shed 10 bases, J shed 4 bases, and the junction held 10 bases outside the gene matches. DNA for the CDR3: TGTGCCACATGGATGGGCGGGAGTTACGAGCAGTACTTC. This encodes CATWMGGSYEQYF.